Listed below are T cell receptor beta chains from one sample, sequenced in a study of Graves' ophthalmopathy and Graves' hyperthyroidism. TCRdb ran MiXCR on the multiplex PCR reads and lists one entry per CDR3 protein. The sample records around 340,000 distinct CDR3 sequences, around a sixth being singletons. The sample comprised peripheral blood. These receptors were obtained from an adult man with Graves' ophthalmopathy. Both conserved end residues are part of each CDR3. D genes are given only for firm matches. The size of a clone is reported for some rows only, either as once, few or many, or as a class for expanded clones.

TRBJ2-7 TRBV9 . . CASSMANSYEQYF TGTGCCAGCAGTATGGCGAACTCCTACGAGCAGTACTTC
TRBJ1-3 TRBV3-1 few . CASSHDAVSGNTIYF TGTGCCAGCAGCCACGACGCAGTCTCTGGAAACACCATATATTTT
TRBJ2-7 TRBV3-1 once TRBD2 CASSQNLAGASYEQYF TGTGCCAGCAGCCAGAATCTAGCGGGAGCTAGCTACGAGCAGTACTTC
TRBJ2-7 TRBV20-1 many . CSAGTDYEQYF TGCAGTGCTGGGACCGACTACGAGCAGTACTTC
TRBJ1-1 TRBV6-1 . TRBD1 CASTDRGYEAFF TGTGCCAGCACGGACAGGGGGTATGAAGCTTTCTTT
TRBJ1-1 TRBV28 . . CASSFRPPGGLTEAFF TGTGCCAGCAGTTTTCGGCCCCCCGGGGGACTCACTGAAGCTTTCTTT
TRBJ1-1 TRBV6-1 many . CASSEFLGVKAFF TGTGCCAGCAGTGAATTTCTGGGGGTAAAAGCTTTCTTT
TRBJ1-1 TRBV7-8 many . CASSLGTAANTEAFF TGTGCCAGCAGCTTAGGTACAGCCGCCAACACTGAAGCTTTCTTT
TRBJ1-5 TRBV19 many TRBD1 CASSGDRDQPQHF TGTGCCAGTAGTGGGGACAGGGATCAGCCCCAGCATTTT
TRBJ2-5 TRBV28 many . CASSPLLALGETQYF TGTGCCAGCAGTCCTCTCCTAGCGTTGGGGGAGACCCAGTACTTC
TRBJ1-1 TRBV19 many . CASSIQGPVGTEAFF TGTGCCAGTAGTATCCAAGGCCCGGTAGGTACTGAAGCTTTCTTT
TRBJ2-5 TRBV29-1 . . CSAAPQPQETQYF TGCAGCGCTGCGCCTCAACCTCAAGAGACCCAGTACTTC
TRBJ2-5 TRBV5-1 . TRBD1 CASSLTGAGQETQYF TGCGCCAGCAGCCTAACAGGGGCCGGCCAAGAGACCCAGTACTTC
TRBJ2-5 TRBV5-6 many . CASSLSSRYQETQYF TGTGCCAGCAGCTTGTCTTCCAGGTACCAAGAGACCCAGTACTTC
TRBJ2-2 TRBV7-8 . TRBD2 CASTDKRRGGGELFF TGTGCCAGCACCGATAAAAGACGGGGGGGCGGGGAGCTGTTTTTT
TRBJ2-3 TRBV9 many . CASSVDLPSSTDTQYF TGTGCCAGCAGCGTAGATCTGCCCTCTAGCACAGATACGCAGTATTTT
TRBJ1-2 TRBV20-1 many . CSARSGLQPLYGYTF TGCAGTGCTAGATCGGGACTCCAACCCCTTTATGGCTACACCTTC
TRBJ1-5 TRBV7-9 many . CASSLSGEGQPQHF TGTGCCAGCAGCTTATCTGGGGAGGGCCAGCCCCAGCATTTT
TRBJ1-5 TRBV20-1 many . CSARDPLQGRSNQPQHF TGCAGTGCTAGAGACCCCTTACAGGGCCGTAGCAATCAGCCCCAGCATTTT
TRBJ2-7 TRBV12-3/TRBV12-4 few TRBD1 CASSYQGVYEQYF TGTGCCAGCAGTTACCAGGGGGTCTACGAGCAGTACTTC
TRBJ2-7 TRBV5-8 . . CASSLAVSYEQYF TGTGCCAGCAGCTTGGCAGTCTCCTACGAGCAGTACTTC
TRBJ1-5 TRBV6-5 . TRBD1 CASSYRGTGYQPQHF TGTGCCAGCAGTTACCGCGGGACAGGTTATCAGCCCCAGCATTTT
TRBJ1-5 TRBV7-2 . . CASSTRGNQPQHF TGTGCCAGCAGCACCCGGGGCAATCAGCCCCAGCATTTT
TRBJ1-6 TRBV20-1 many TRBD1 CSARGQGESPLHF TGCAGTGCTAGAGGACAGGGCGAATCACCCCTCCACTTT
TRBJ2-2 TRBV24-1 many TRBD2 CATSGSPGGYDTGELFF TGTGCCACCAGTGGAAGTCCGGGGGGATACGACACCGGGGAGCTGTTTTTT
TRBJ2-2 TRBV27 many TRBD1 CASSFRRGLTGELFF TGTGCCAGCAGTTTTCGTAGGGGGCTGACCGGGGAGCTGTTTTTT
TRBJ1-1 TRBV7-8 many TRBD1 CASRRDRGEFSEAFF TGTGCCAGCAGAAGAGACAGGGGTGAGTTCTCTGAAGCTTTCTTT
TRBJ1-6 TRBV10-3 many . CAITNLRDSPLHF TGTGCCATCACAAACCTGAGGGATTCACCCCTCCACTTT
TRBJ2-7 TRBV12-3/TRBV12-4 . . CASSLSFSYEQYF TGTGCCAGCAGTTTAAGTTTCTCCTACGAGCAGTACTTC
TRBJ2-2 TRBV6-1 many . CASGRGLDTGELFF TGTGCCAGCGGCAGGGGTTTAGACACCGGGGAGCTGTTTTTT
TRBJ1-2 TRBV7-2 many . CASSLQGLYGYTF TGTGCCAGCAGCTTACAGGGGCTGTATGGCTACACCTTC
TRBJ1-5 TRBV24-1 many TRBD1 CATSDPGTGHQPQHF TGTGCCACCAGTGACCCCGGGACAGGGCATCAGCCCCAGCATTTT
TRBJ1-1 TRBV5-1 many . CASSVLGPRNTEAFF TGCGCCAGCAGCGTTCTGGGTCCGCGGAACACTGAAGCTTTCTTT
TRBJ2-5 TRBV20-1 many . CSARDYARETQYF TGCAGTGCTAGAGATTATGCGAGAGAGACCCAGTACTTC
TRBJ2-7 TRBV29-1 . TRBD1 CSAGTGNEQYF TGCAGCGCCGGGACAGGGAACGAGCAGTACTTC
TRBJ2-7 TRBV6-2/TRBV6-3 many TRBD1 CASRAPGQGSYEQYF TGTGCCAGCAGAGCTCCGGGACAGGGCTCTTACGAGCAGTACTTC
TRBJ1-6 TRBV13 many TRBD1 CASSLTGGASHSPLHF TGTGCCAGCAGCTTAACAGGGGGCGCGAGTCATTCACCCCTCCACTTT
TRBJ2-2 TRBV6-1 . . CASSETDSRDTGELFF TGTGCCAGCAGCGAAACCGACTCCAGGGACACCGGGGAGCTGTTTTTT
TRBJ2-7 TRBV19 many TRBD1 CASSIDDRAKYYEQYF TGTGCCAGTAGTATCGACGACAGGGCTAAATACTACGAGCAGTACTTC
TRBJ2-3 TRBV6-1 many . CASSGDGQRTDTQYF TGTGCCAGCAGTGGAGATGGACAACGCACAGATACGCAGTATTTT
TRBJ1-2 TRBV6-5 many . CASSYGPDANYGYTF TGTGCCAGCAGTTACGGTCCGGATGCTAACTATGGCTACACCTTC
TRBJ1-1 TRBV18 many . CASSADRNTEAFF TGTGCCAGCTCAGCCGACAGGAACACTGAAGCTTTCTTT
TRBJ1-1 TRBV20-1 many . CSARQRNTEAFF TGCAGTGCAAGACAGCGGAACACTGAAGCTTTCTTT
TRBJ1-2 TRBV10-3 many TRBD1 CAIHKQGTYGYTF TGTGCCATACACAAACAGGGGACCTATGGCTACACCTTC
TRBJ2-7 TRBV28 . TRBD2 CASRPVGAGGAYEQYF TGTGCCAGCCGTCCTGTGGGGGCGGGAGGCGCCTACGAGCAGTACTTC
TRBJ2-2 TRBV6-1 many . CASSTDSVTAGELFF TGTGCCAGCAGCACGGACTCGGTAACCGCCGGGGAGCTGTTTTTT
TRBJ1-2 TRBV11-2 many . CASSPQQALYGYTF TGTGCCAGCAGCCCGCAACAGGCCCTCTATGGCTACACCTTC
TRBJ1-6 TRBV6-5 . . CASSYSETPNSPLHF TGTGCCAGCAGTTATAGCGAGACCCCAAATTCACCCCTCCACTTT
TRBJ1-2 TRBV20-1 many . CSATLQGPNYGYTF TGCAGTGCTACCTTACAGGGTCCTAACTATGGCTACACCTTC
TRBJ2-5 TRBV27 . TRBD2 CASSPTSGRAETQYF TGTGCCAGCAGCCCCACTAGCGGGAGGGCGGAGACCCAGTACTTC